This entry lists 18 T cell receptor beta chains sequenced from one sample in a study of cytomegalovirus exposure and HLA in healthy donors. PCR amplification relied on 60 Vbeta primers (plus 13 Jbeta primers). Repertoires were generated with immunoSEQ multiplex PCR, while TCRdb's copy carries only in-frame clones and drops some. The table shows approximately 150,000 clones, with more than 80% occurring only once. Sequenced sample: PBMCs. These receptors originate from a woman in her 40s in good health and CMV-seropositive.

CDR3 sequence: CASSKPALAQETQYF. As DNA, the CDR3 is TGCGCCAGCAGCAAGCCCGCACTAGCGCAAGAGACCCAGTACTTC. The rearrangement uses TRBV4-3 and TRBJ2-5; 7 bases match TRBD2. The germline CDR1 and CDR2 sequences are LGHNA and YSLEER. The CDR3 length is 15 residues. V lost 5 bases and J lost 2; bases outside the gene matches: 8.

CDR3 amino acids: CASSSPAGPYNEQFF. CDR3 nucleotide sequence: TGTGCCAGCAGCTCCCCAGCGGGACCCTACAATGAGCAGTTCTTC. V gene TRBV5-6 combines with J gene TRBJ2-1; 7 bases align to TRBD2. This CDR3 is 15 amino acids long. V lost 3 bases and J lost 2; bases outside the gene matches: 5. Germline V gene data show CDR1 as SGHDT and CDR2 as YYEEEE. The whole variable domain, filled in from reference TRBV5-6 and TRBJ2-1, reads DAGVTQSPTHLIKTRGQQVTLRCSPKSGHDTVSWYQQALGQGPQFIFQYYEEEERQRGNFPDRFSGHQFPNYSSELNVNALLLGDSALYLCASSSPAGPYNEQFFGPGTRLTVL.

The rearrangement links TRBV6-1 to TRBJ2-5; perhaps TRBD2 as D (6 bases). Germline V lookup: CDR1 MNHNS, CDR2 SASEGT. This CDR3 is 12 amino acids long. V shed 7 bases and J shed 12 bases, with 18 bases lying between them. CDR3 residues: CASTPGWGVEYF. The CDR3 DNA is TGTGCCAGCACCCCCGGATGGGGGGTCGAGTACTTC.

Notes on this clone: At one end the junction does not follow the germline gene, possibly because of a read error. The CDR3, as DNA: TGTTCCAGCAGCGATCGACAGTCCTACGAGCAGTACTTC. Translated, it gives CSSSDRQSYEQYF. The J gene is TRBJ2-7, the V gene TRBV7-9, with D perhaps matching TRBD1 (5 bases). Germline-derived CDR1 and CDR2 are SEHNR and FQNEAQ (reference sequence). CDR3 length: 13 residues.

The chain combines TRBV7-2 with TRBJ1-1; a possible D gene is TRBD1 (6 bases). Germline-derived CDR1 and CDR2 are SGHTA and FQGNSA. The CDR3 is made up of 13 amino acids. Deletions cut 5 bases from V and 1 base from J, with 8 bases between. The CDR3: CASSTQGNTEAFF. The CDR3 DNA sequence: TGTGCCAGCAGCACACAGGGGAACACTGAAGCTTTCTTT.

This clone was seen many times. The CDR3 protein is CASRPRQGPNQPQHF. CDR3 bases: TGTGCCAGCAGGCCTCGACAGGGGCCGAATCAGCCCCAGCATTTT. The V gene is TRBV6-5, the J gene TRBJ1-5; the match to TRBD1 covers 8 bases. The CDR3 is 15 amino acids. Germline V gene sequence: CDR1 MNHEY, CDR2 SVGAGI. After removal of 6 bases from V and 4 bases from J, the junction contained 8 bases not matched to a gene.

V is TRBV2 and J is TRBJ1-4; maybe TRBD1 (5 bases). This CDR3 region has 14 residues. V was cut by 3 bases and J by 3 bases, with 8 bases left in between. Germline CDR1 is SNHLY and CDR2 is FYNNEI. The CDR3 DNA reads TGTGCCAGCAGTGACAGGGTTGCTAATGAAAAACTGTTTTTT. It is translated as CASSDRVANEKLFF.

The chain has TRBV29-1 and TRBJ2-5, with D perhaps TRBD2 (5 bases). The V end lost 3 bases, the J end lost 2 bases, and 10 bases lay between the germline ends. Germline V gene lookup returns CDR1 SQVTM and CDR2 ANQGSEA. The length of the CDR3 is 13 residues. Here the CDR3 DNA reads TGCAGCGTTGATGAGCGGTTGCAAGAGACCCAGTACTTC. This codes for CSVDERLQETQYF. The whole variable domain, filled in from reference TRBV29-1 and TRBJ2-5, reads SAVISQKPSRDICQRGTSLTIQCQVDSQVTMMFWYRQQPGQSLTLIATANQGSEATYESGFVIDKFPISRPNLTFSTLTVSNMSPEDSSIYLCSVDERLQETQYFGPGTRLLVL.

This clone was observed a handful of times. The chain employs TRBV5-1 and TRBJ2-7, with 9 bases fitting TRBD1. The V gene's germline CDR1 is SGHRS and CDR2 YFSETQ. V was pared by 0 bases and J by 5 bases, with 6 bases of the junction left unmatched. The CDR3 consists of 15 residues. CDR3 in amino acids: CASSLEDRGIDEQYF. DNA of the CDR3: TGCGCCAGCAGCTTGGAGGACAGGGGAATTGACGAGCAGTACTTC.

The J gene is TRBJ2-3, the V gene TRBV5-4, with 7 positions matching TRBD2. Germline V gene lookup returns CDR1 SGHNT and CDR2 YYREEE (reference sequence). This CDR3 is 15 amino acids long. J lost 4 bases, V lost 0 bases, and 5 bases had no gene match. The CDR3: CASSLGGGGPDTQYF. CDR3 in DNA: TGTGCCAGCAGCTTGGGCGGGGGAGGCCCAGATACGCAGTATTTT.

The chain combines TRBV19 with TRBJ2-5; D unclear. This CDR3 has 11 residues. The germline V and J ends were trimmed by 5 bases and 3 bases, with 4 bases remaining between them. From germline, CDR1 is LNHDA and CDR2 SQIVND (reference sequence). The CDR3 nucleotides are TGTGCCAGTAGTCTCGAAGAGACCCAGTACTTC. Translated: CASSLEETQYF. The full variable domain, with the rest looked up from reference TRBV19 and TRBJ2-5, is DGGITQSPKYLFRKEGQNVTLSCEQNLNHDAMYWYRQDPGQGLRLIYYSQIVNDFQKGDIAEGYSVSREKKESFPLTVTSAQKNPTAFYLCASSLEETQYFGPGTRLLVL.

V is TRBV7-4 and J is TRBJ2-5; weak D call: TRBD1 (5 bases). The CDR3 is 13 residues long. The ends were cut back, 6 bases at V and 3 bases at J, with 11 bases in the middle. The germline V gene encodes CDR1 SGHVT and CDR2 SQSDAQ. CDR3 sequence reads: CASSPRAEETQYF. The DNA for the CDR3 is TGTGCCAGCAGTCCCAGGGCGGAAGAGACCCAGTACTTC.

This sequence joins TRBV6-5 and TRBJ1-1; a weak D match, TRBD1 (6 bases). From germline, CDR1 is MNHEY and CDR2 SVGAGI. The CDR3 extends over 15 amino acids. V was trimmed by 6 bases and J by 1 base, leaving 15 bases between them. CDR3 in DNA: TGTGCCAGCAGCACGAACCGAGGGGGGAACACTGAAGCTTTCTTT. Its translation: CASSTNRGGNTEAFF.

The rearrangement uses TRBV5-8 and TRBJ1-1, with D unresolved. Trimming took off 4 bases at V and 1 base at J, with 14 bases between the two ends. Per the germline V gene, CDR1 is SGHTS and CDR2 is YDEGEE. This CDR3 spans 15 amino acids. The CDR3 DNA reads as TGTGCCAGCAGCCCATTCACCGGGAAGAACACTGAAGCTTTCTTT. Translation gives CASSPFTGKNTEAFF. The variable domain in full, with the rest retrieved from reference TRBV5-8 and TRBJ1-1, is EAGVTQSPTHLIKTRGQQATLRCSPISGHTSVYWYQQALGLGLQFLLWYDEGEERNRGNFPPRFSGRQFPNYSSELNVNALELEDSALYLCASSPFTGKNTEAFFGQGTRLTVV.

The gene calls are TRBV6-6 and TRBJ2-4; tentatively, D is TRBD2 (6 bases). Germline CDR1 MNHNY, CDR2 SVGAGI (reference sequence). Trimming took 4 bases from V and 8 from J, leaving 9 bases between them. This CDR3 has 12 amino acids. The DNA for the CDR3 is TGTGCCAGCAGTTTTCCGGGGGACATTCAGTACTTC. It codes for CASSFPGDIQYF.

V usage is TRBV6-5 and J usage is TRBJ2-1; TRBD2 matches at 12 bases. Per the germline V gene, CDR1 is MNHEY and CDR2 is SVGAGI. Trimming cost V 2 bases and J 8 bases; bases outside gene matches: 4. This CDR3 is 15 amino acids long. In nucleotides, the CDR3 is TGTGCCAGCAGTTACCCACTAGCGGGAGGCCATGAGCAGTTCTTC. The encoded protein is CASSYPLAGGHEQFF.

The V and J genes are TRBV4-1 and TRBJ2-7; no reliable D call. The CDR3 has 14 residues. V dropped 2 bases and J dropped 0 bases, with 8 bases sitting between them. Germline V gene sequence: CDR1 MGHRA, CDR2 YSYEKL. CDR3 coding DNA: TGCGCCAGCAGCCAACCAGGAATCTCCTACGAGCAGTACTTC. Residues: CASSQPGISYEQYF.

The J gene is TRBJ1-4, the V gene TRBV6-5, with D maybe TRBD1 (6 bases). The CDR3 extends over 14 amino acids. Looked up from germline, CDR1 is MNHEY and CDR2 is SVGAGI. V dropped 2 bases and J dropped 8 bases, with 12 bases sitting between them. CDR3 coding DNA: TGTGCCAGCAGTTACGGGGGGGCAGGAGAAAAACTGTTTTTT. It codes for CASSYGGAGEKLFF.